This T cell receptor beta chain was observed in a study of CD8 T cells in ankylosing spondylitis. The study, taken as a whole, reports: About 8 highly homologous variants made up a TCR beta motif, and this motif appeared characteristic of ankylosing spondylitis blood.

TCRdb fed the 5' RACE reads into MiXCR, producing one record per CDR3 protein. This sample has 700,000 or so distinct CDR3 sequences, with roughly 20% found just once. This clonotype appeared a few times. Its specificity is not known. Sequencing used blood, either unsorted or a sorted T cell fraction (not recorded which). This receptor was identified in a male donor with ankylosing spondylitis.

For the CDR3, the DNA is TGCGCCAGCAGCTCCCGCGGGACAGGAACTGGAAACACCATATATTTT. Translated: CASSSRGTGTGNTIYF. J is TRBJ1-3 and V is TRBV5-1; TRBD1 aligns across 8 bases. This CDR3 comprises 16 residues. Germline-derived CDR1 and CDR2 are SGHRS and YFSETQ. J gave up 2 bases and V 3 bases, and 7 bases lay outside the gene matches.